The clone carrying this T cell receptor (beta chain) was counted once. This record comes from a study of T cell changes during pregnancy in multiple sclerosis. Sequencing was performed with immunoSEQ multiplex PCR; in TCRdb, only in-frame clones are kept and a portion is missing. Of about 21,000 clones listed, approximately 88% are singletons. Germline V lookup: CDR1 LNHDA, CDR2 SQIVND (reference sequence). The germline V and J ends were trimmed by 6 bases and 8 bases, with 20 bases remaining between them. The length of the CDR3 is 16 residues. The chain is built from TRBV19 and TRBJ1-6; maybe TRBD1 (5 bases). The TCR was taken from a female donor in good health, enrolled as a control in a pregnancy study. The sequencing used CD8+ T cells from peripheral blood mononuclear cells, collected after pregnancy. Here the CDR3 DNA reads TGTGCCAGTAGCCGACCAGGAGGGGAGATGGATTCACCCCTCCACTTT. Protein product: CASSRPGGEMDSPLHF.